Listed below are T cell receptor beta chains from one sample, sequenced in a study of blood T cell repertoires in COVID-19. Assay used: immunoSEQ multiplex PCR; TCRdb lists only in-frame clones, some missing. The sample shows 280,000 or so clones, over 75% of them seen only once. Sequencing was done on a sample of peripheral blood. The receptors shown here come from a human donor in a cohort sampled during active COVID-19. The CDR3 runs from the conserved cysteine through the conserved F or W. Fields, in order: J gene, V gene, CDR3 protein.

J: TRBJ2-1
V: TRBV3-1/TRBV3-2
CDR3: CASSQDRSVEQFF

J: TRBJ2-6
V: TRBV7-3
CDR3: CASSLTVGQAFGANVLTF

J: TRBJ2-2
V: TRBV2
CDR3: CASGLAWNTGELFF

J: TRBJ1-2
V: TRBV6-5
CDR3: CASSSAYYGYTF

J: TRBJ2-2
V: TRBV19
CDR3: CASSPGLAGGGELFF

J: TRBJ2-1
V: TRBV7-3
CDR3: CASRPPGLAGYNEQFF

J: TRBJ1-2
V: TRBV7-9
CDR3: CASSQQGYGYTF

J: TRBJ2-6
V: TRBV2
CDR3: CASSRGWSSGANVLTF

J: TRBJ1-1
V: TRBV6-5
CDR3: CASSRDRGTTEAFF

J: TRBJ2-7
V: TRBV25-1
CDR3: CASGADSPGSYEQYF

J: TRBJ1-6
V: TRBV19
CDR3: CASSETFDSPLHF

J: TRBJ1-5
V: TRBV28
CDR3: CASRSGTGIYSNQPQHF

J: TRBJ2-6
V: TRBV24-1
CDR3: CATSEPPGTGNSGANVLTF

J: TRBJ1-2
V: TRBV24-1
CDR3: CATSSDRGYGYTF

J: TRBJ1-2
V: TRBV7-9
CDR3: CASSLGSSDGYTF

J: TRBJ2-7
V: TRBV11-2
CDR3: CASSLESYPIYEQYF

J: TRBJ1-1
V: TRBV3-1/TRBV3-2
CDR3: CASSQVAGAEAFF

J: TRBJ1-1
V: TRBV6-2/TRBV6-3
CDR3: CASSDRRTEAFF

J: TRBJ2-3
V: TRBV25-1
CDR3: CASSDSYTDTQYF

J: TRBJ2-1
V: TRBV29-1
CDR3: CSVRSGKNEQFF

J: TRBJ1-4
V: TRBV5-4
CDR3: CASSFGDRSTNEKLFF

J: TRBJ2-2
V: TRBV24-1
CDR3: CATSDLSTGELFF

J: TRBJ2-5
V: TRBV28
CDR3: CASSLEVQTQYF

J: TRBJ2-7
V: TRBV29-1
CDR3: CSALRAGPYEQYF

J: TRBJ2-7
V: TRBV5-1
CDR3: CASSLAPGTWTGRFGEQYF

J: TRBJ2-7
V: TRBV19
CDR3: CASSIEGTGVPLKQYF

J: TRBJ1-1
V: TRBV7-9
CDR3: CASSYLIRAGTATNTEAFF

J: TRBJ2-7
V: TRBV6-5
CDR3: CASSSSGGRYEQYF

J: TRBJ2-7
V: TRBV6-5
CDR3: CASRRLGSSYEQYF